The 17 T cell receptor beta chains below were found in one sample sequenced in a study of blood T cell repertoires in COVID-19. TCRdb keeps only in-frame clones here, not all; method: immunoSEQ multiplex PCR. The table lists 430,000 or so clones, approximately 90% of them singletons. The sample taken for sequencing was peripheral blood. These TCRs come from a man younger than 35 with COVID-19, enrolled during active disease.

The chain has TRBV18 and TRBJ1-6; D is unresolved. Per germline, CDR1 KGHSH and CDR2 LQKENI. Trimming took 1 base from V and 0 from J, leaving 10 bases between them. This CDR3 is 17 amino acids long. CDR3 amino acids: CASSPQRASSYNSPLHF. CDR3 nucleotides: TGTGCCAGCTCACCACAGCGGGCGAGCTCCTATAATTCACCCCTCCACTTT.

The rearrangement links TRBV2 to TRBJ2-2, with TRBD1 identical over 9 bases. In germline, CDR1 is SNHLY, CDR2 FYNNEI. With V trimmed by 5 bases and J by 4 bases, 5 bases remained unmatched. The CDR3 is 15 residues long. CDR3 sequence (DNA): TGTGCCAGCAGTCAACAGGGGGCCGCCACCGGGGAGCTGTTTTTT. The encoded protein is CASSQQGAATGELFF.

The V call is TRBV5-4, the J call TRBJ2-5; 8 positions match TRBD2. Germline CDR1 is SGHNT and CDR2 is YYREEE (reference sequence). The CDR3 loop spans 17 amino acids. The J segment lost 3 bases and the V segment lost 3 bases, leaving 13 bases of the junction unmatched. The CDR3, as DNA: TGTGCCAGCAGCTCTCCCCCCTTCCGGGGGGGAAAAGAGACCCAGTACTTC. Its translation: CASSSPPFRGGKETQYF.

This clone appeared a single time. This rearrangement joins TRBV19 to TRBJ2-3; TRBD2 agrees at 14 bases. J gave up 6 bases and V 6 bases, and 11 bases lay outside the gene matches. CDR1 and CDR2 from the germline V gene are LNHDA and SQIVND (reference sequence). The CDR3 is made up of 17 amino acids. The CDR3 DNA is TGTGCCAGTAGACCGACATGGACTAGCGGGGGGCGGGATACGCAGTATTTT. Translation gives CASRPTWTSGGRDTQYF. Using reference TRBV19 and TRBJ2-3 for the parts outside the CDR3, the full variable domain is DGGITQSPKYLFRKEGQNVTLSCEQNLNHDAMYWYRQDPGQGLRLIYYSQIVNDFQKGDIAEGYSVSREKKESFPLTVTSAQKNPTAFYLCASRPTWTSGGRDTQYFGPGTRLTVL.

The rearrangement joins TRBV10-3 to TRBJ2-7; TRBD1 matches 8 bases. CDR1 and CDR2 from the germline V gene are ENHRY and SYGVKD. Germline trimming cut 3 bases from V and 0 bases from J; bases unmatched to any gene: 7. The CDR3 sequence is 16 residues long. This chain's CDR3 is CAISDPGQDFSYEQYF. The CDR3 DNA reads as TGTGCCATCAGTGATCCGGGACAGGATTTCTCCTACGAGCAGTACTTC.

The rearrangement uses TRBV5-5 and TRBJ2-1; 10 nucleotides line up with TRBD2. The CDR3 covers 17 residues. The ends lost 1 base at V and 4 bases at J; junction bases unmatched: 8. The germline CDR1 and CDR2 sequences are SGHKS and YYEKEE (reference sequence). The CDR3 DNA follows: TGTGCCAGCAGCTTGTCGGTAGCGGGAGGTGATTACAATGAGCAGTTCTTC. Protein: CASSLSVAGGDYNEQFF.

The gene calls are TRBV7-2 and TRBJ2-3; 10 positions match TRBD1. The ends lost 7 bases at V and 4 bases at J; junction bases unmatched: 5. There are 14 residues in the CDR3. The germline V gene encodes CDR1 SGHTA and CDR2 FQGNSA. The DNA for the CDR3 is TGTGCCAGCAAACGGGACAGGGGTCCAGATACGCAGTATTTT. Translating gives CASKRDRGPDTQYF. Full variable domain (rest looked up from reference TRBV7-2 and TRBJ2-3): GAGVSQSPSNKVTEKGKDVELRCDPISGHTALYWYRQSLGQGLEFLIYFQGNSAPDKSGLPSDRFSAERTGGSVSTLTIQRTQQEDSAVYLCASKRDRGPDTQYFGPGTRLTVL.

The rearrangement joins TRBV2 to TRBJ2-7; D is possibly TRBD2 (6 bases). Trimming removed 7 bases at V and 6 bases at J, with 25 bases between. The CDR3 sequence is 16 residues long. CDR1 and CDR2 from the germline V gene are SNHLY and FYNNEI. CDR3 coding DNA: TGTGCCAGCAAATCTCAACCAGCGGGTAACGCTTTCGAGCAGTACTTC. This translates into CASKSQPAGNAFEQYF.

The chain couples TRBV6-6 to TRBJ2-2, with D perhaps TRBD1 (5 bases). CDR1 MNHNY and CDR2 SVGAGI come from the germline V gene (reference sequence). Trimming took off 5 bases at V and 5 bases at J, with 21 bases between the two ends. The CDR3 has 17 amino acids. In DNA form, the CDR3 reads TGTGCCAGCAGTCCCAATATATCGACAGCCACTACCGGGGAGCTGTTTTTT. This gives the protein CASSPNISTATTGELFF.

The chain uses TRBV12-5 and TRBJ2-1, with 10 bases identical to TRBD1. V lost 5 bases and J lost 5; bases outside the gene matches: 6. Germline CDR1 is LGHNT and CDR2 is FRNRAP. The CDR3 is 15 residues long. The CDR3 region has the DNA TGTGCTAGTGGTCAGGGACAGGGGAGGAACAATGAGCAGTTCTTC. Translating it yields CASGQGQGRNNEQFF.

This clone was seen a single time. This chain connects TRBV2 to TRBJ2-5; 12 nucleotides align to TRBD1. The CDR3 consists of 15 residues. V gave up 6 bases and J gave up 10 bases; unmatched junction bases: 12. CDR1 SNHLY and CDR2 FYNNEI come from the germline V gene. CDR3 bases: TGTGCCAGCAGAGGTGGGGGACAGGGGGCTTGGGACCAGTACTTC. It encodes CASRGGGQGAWDQYF.

The CDR3 DNA reads as TGCGCCAGCAGCCAAGGCCCCACGGTGCATGAAGGCTACACCTTC. Translating it yields CASSQGPTVHEGYTF. This chain uses TRBV4-1 with TRBJ1-2; D ambiguous. V gave up 1 base and J gave up 8 bases, with 17 bases separating them. This CDR3 is built from 15 residues. The germline V gene has CDR1 MGHRA and CDR2 YSYEKL.

This clone has a single count. J is TRBJ2-3 and V is TRBV7-2; 8 bases are shared with TRBD2. Germline trimming cut 6 bases from V and 5 bases from J; bases unmatched to any gene: 16. This CDR3 spans 17 amino acids. Germline V gene data show CDR1 as SGHTA and CDR2 as FQGNSA. CDR3 DNA sequence: TGTGCCAGCAGTGGAGGGGCCAGCGGGAGATGGAGAGATACGCAGTATTTT. Protein sequence: CASSGGASGRWRDTQYF.

The chain uses TRBV6-5 and TRBJ1-5; D remains unclear. V was cut by 4 bases and J by 5 bases, with 12 bases left in between. CDR1 is MNHEY, CDR2 SVGAGI, per germline. The CDR3 runs to 14 residues. The CDR3 loop is CASSWRAGDQPQHF. CDR3 nucleotide sequence: TGTGCCAGCAGTTGGAGGGCAGGCGATCAGCCCCAGCATTTT.

The rearrangement joins TRBV10-1 to TRBJ2-7, with TRBD1 matching 7 bases. Germline CDR1 is WNHNN and CDR2 is SYGVQD (reference sequence). After removal of 11 bases from V and 4 bases from J, the junction contained 17 bases not matched to a gene. The CDR3 extends over 15 amino acids. In DNA form, the CDR3 reads TGCGCCGGGGGCCACAGGGGACCAAAGGGGTACGAGCAGTACTTC. It translates to CAGGHRGPKGYEQYF.

V gene TRBV30 combines with J gene TRBJ2-1; D is undetermined. Trimming took off 0 bases at V and 0 bases at J, with 6 bases between the two ends. The CDR3 is 14 amino acids. Looked up from germline, CDR1 is GTSNPN and CDR2 is SVGIG (reference sequence). CDR3 residues: CAWSVISSYNEQFF. The CDR3 nucleotides read TGTGCCTGGAGTGTTATCAGCTCCTACAATGAGCAGTTCTTC.

The V call is TRBV18, the J call TRBJ2-1; D gene unclear. The V end was cut by 1 base, the J end by 1 base, with 8 bases between. This CDR3 region has 15 residues. From germline, CDR1 is KGHSH and CDR2 LQKENI. CDR3 nucleotides: TGTGCCAGCTCACCACTGGCAGGATCCTACAATGAGCAGTTCTTC. Translated, it gives CASSPLAGSYNEQFF.